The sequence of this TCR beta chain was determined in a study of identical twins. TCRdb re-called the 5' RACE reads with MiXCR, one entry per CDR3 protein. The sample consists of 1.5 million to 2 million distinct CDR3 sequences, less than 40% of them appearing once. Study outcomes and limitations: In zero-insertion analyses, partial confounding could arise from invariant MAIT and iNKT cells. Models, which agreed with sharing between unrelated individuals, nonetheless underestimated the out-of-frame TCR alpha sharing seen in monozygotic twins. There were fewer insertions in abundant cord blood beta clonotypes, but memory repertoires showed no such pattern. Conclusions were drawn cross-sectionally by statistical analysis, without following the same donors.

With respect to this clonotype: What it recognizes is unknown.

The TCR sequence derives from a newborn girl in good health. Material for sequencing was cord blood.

The CDR3 bases are TGTGCCAGCAGGGTGGGGGCCTACGAGCAGTACTTC. This translates into CASRVGAYEQYF. The genes are TRBV12-3 or TRBV12-4 and TRBJ2-7, with D perhaps TRBD1 or TRBD2 (5 bases each). The CDR3 length is 12 residues. Between the trimmed V and J ends, which lost 6 bases and 2 bases, there was a span of 8 bases.